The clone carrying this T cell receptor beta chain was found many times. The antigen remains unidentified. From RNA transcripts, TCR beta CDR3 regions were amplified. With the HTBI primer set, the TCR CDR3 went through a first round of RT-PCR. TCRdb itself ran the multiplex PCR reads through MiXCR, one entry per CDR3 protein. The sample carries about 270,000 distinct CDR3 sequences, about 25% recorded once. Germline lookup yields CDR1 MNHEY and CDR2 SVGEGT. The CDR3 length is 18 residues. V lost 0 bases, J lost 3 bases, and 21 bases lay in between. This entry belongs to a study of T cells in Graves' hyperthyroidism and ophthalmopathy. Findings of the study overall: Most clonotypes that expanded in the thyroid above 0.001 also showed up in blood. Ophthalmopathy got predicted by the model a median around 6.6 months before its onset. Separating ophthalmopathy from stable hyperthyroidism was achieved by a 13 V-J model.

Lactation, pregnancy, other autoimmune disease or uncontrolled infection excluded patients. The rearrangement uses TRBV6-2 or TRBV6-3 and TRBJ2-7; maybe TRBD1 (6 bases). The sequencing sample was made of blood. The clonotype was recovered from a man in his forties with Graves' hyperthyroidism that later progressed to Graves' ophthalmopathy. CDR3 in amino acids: CASSYSISDTGNYYEQYF. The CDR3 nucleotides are TGTGCCAGCAGTTACTCGATTAGTGATACAGGGAACTACTACGAGCAGTACTTC.